The rows below give T cell receptor beta chains drawn from one sample of a study of T cells in Graves' hyperthyroidism and ophthalmopathy. MiXCR, applied by TCRdb to the multiplex PCR reads, yields one record per CDR3 protein. Here the sample spans approximately 370,000 distinct CDR3 sequences, under 15% being singletons. Sequencing was performed on blood. These receptors were collected from a woman aged 25-40 years with Graves' hyperthyroidism. Each CDR3 is given with its conserved first and last residue. D genes are given only for firm matches. Not all rows give a size; the values are once, few, many and, for expanded clones, a class.

j_call | cdr3_length | d_call | clone_size | v_call | cdr3_aa | cdr3_nt
TRBJ1-1 | 15 | . | many | TRBV5-1 | CASSFRQRADTEAFF | TGCGCCAGCAGCTTCCGACAGAGGGCGGACACTGAAGCTTTCTTT
TRBJ2-1 | 17 | TRBD2 | many | TRBV7-2 | CASSLRTSGILGNEQFF | TGTGCCAGCAGCTTACGGACTAGCGGGATTTTGGGGAATGAGCAGTTCTTC
TRBJ1-5 | 15 | TRBD1 | many | TRBV28 | CASRAGTGIFQPQHF | TGTGCCAGCAGAGCCGGGACAGGGATTTTTCAGCCCCAGCATTTT
TRBJ2-7 | 17 | . | many | TRBV5-5 | CASSLTTPLVGSGEQYF | TGTGCCAGCAGTTTGACTACCCCGCTAGTCGGTTCGGGCGAGCAGTACTTC
TRBJ1-5 | 12 | . | many | TRBV10-3 | CAISRGDQPQHF | TGTGCCATCAGTCGCGGGGATCAGCCCCAGCATTTT
TRBJ2-2 | 14 | . | few | TRBV27 | CASMASVDTGELFF | TGTGCCAGCATGGCCAGCGTGGACACCGGGGAGCTGTTTTTT
TRBJ2-3 | 17 | . | many | TRBV28 | CASSFPSPAASTDTQYF | TGTGCCAGCAGTTTCCCCTCCCCAGCGGCAAGCACAGATACGCAGTATTTT
TRBJ1-1 | 14 | . | many | TRBV3-1 | CASSQDQGNTEAFF | TGTGCCAGCAGCCAAGATCAGGGTAACACTGAAGCTTTCTTT
TRBJ2-5 | 15 | TRBD2 | many | TRBV2 | CASSQLAGLQETQYF | TGTGCCAGCAGCCAACTAGCGGGACTACAAGAGACCCAGTACTTC
TRBJ1-2 | 15 | . | many | TRBV27 | CASSISGTTNYGYTF | TGTGCCAGCAGTATTTCCGGGACAACTAACTATGGCTACACCTTC
TRBJ2-5 | 13 | TRBD2 | many | TRBV3-1 | CASTRTSEETQYF | TGTGCCAGCACCCGGACTAGCGAAGAGACCCAGTACTTC
TRBJ2-7 | 11 | . | many | TRBV28 | CASSSLGEQYF | TGTGCCAGCAGTTCCCTGGGGGAGCAGTACTTC
TRBJ2-1 | 13 | . | . | TRBV30 | CAWSVKLNPEQFF | TGTGCCTGGAGTGTAAAACTAAACCCTGAGCAGTTCTTC
TRBJ1-5 | 16 | TRBD1 | few | TRBV12-3/TRBV12-4 | CASSSFGTGKSQPQHF | TGTGCCAGCAGTTCCTTCGGGACAGGTAAATCTCAGCCCCAGCATTTT
TRBJ2-1 | 13 | TRBD2 | many | TRBV11-2 | CASSLEAGDEQFF | TGTGCCAGCAGCTTAGAGGCGGGGGACGAGCAGTTCTTC
TRBJ2-3 | 13 | . | many | TRBV2 | CASSGGGTDTQYF | TGTGCCAGCAGTGGGGGGGGCACAGATACGCAGTATTTT
TRBJ2-5 | 13 | . | . | TRBV7-9 | CASSFEFLKTQYF | TGTGCCAGCAGCTTCGAGTTTTTGAAGACCCAGTACTTC
TRBJ2-1 | 10 | . | few | TRBV29-1 | CSVEIHEQFF | TGCAGCGTTGAGATCCATGAGCAGTTCTTC
TRBJ2-1 | 15 | . | many | TRBV10-1 | CASSDPTGPEDEQFF | TGCGCCAGCAGTGACCCCACGGGACCAGAGGATGAGCAGTTCTTC
TRBJ1-5 | 14 | . | many | TRBV2 | CASRKGLSNQPQHF | TGTGCCAGCAGGAAAGGGTTAAGCAATCAGCCCCAGCATTTT
TRBJ2-5 | 13 | . | few | TRBV14 | CASSPGGMETQYF | TGTGCCAGCAGCCCAGGAGGGATGGAGACCCAGTACTTC
TRBJ2-7 | 13 | . | . | TRBV20-1 | CSARYVTDYEQYF | TGCAGTGCTAGATACGTAACGGACTACGAGCAGTACTTC
TRBJ1-1 | 14 | . | few | TRBV28 | CASRGLQGNTEAFF | TGTGCCAGCAGGGGCCTACAGGGGAACACTGAAGCTTTCTTT
TRBJ2-2 | 16 | TRBD2 | many | TRBV7-8 | CASSSGLAGGPGELFF | TGTGCCAGCAGCTCCGGACTAGCGGGAGGGCCCGGGGAGCTGTTTTTT
TRBJ2-1 | 12 | . | many | TRBV27 | CASLASNNEQFF | TGTGCCAGCCTCGCCAGCAACAATGAGCAGTTCTTC
TRBJ2-5 | 18 | . | many | TRBV9 | CASSVGSYVGTTRETQYF | TGTGCCAGCAGCGTGGGCTCGTATGTGGGAACGACCCGGGAGACCCAGTACTTC
TRBJ2-7 | 13 | . | many | TRBV20-1 | CSARGPWVGEQYF | TGCAGTGCTAGAGGGCCATGGGTTGGCGAGCAGTACTTC
TRBJ2-3 | 15 | . | many | TRBV28 | CASRGSGDNTDTQYF | TGTGCCAGCAGGGGATCGGGGGACAACACAGATACGCAGTATTTT
TRBJ2-5 | 17 | TRBD2 | many | TRBV11-2 | CASSLALLLAGEETQYF | TGTGCCAGCAGCTTAGCCCTCCTACTAGCGGGAGAAGAGACCCAGTACTTC
TRBJ2-3 | 16 | . | many | TRBV20-1 | CSARSPEAGSTDTQYF | TGCAGTGCTAGATCCCCGGAGGCAGGTAGCACAGATACGCAGTATTTT
TRBJ2-5 | 14 | . | . | TRBV29-1 | CSVVLASLEETQYF | TGCAGCGTTGTGTTGGCCTCCCTTGAAGAGACCCAGTACTTC
TRBJ2-7 | 15 | TRBD2 | . | TRBV5-1 | CASWETSGRFSEQYF | TGCGCCAGCTGGGAGACTAGCGGGAGATTTTCCGAGCAGTACTTC
TRBJ2-2 | 10 | . | few | TRBV20-1 | CSAYTGELFF | TGCAGTGCATACACCGGGGAGCTGTTTTTT
TRBJ2-3 | 19 | TRBD2 | many | TRBV7-9 | CASSIPGTSVLRGTDTQYF | TGTGCCAGCAGCATCCCCGGGACTAGCGTCCTTCGGGGCACAGATACGCAGTATTTT
TRBJ2-1 | 16 | . | many | TRBV3-1 | CASSLPGLSSYNEQFF | TGTGCCAGCAGCCTTCCGGGACTTAGCTCCTACAATGAGCAGTTCTTC
TRBJ1-5 | 16 | . | . | TRBV7-9 | CASSFWWGEGNQPQHF | TGTGCCAGCAGCTTTTGGTGGGGGGAAGGAAATCAGCCCCAGCATTTT
TRBJ2-3 | 12 | . | many | TRBV28 | CASAGSTDTQYF | TGTGCTTCGGCGGGGAGCACAGATACGCAGTATTTT
TRBJ2-4 | 19 | TRBD1 | many | TRBV11-2 | CASSLDGTGGELSKNIQYF | TGTGCCAGCAGCTTAGATGGAACAGGGGGAGAATTGTCCAAAAACATTCAGTACTTC
TRBJ2-5 | 15 | . | many | TRBV27 | CASSLFTTSGETQYF | TGTGCCAGCAGTTTATTCACTACCTCGGGAGAGACCCAGTACTTC
TRBJ1-1 | 13 | . | many | TRBV30 | CAWSDSQFREAFF | TGTGCCTGGAGTGACAGTCAGTTCAGGGAAGCTTTCTTT
TRBJ2-2 | 15 | . | . | TRBV29-1 | CSVLGRAENTGELFF | TGCAGCGTCCTCGGCAGGGCGGAGAACACCGGGGAGCTGTTTTTT
TRBJ2-7 | 12 | . | many | TRBV12-3/TRBV12-4 | CASKGSSYEQYF | TGTGCCAGCAAGGGCAGCTCCTACGAGCAGTACTTC
TRBJ1-1 | 13 | TRBD1 | few | TRBV20-1 | CSAPDRGDTEAFF | TGCAGTGCCCCGGACAGGGGGGACACTGAAGCTTTCTTT
TRBJ2-1 | 15 | TRBD2 | many | TRBV20-1 | CSAPRQASGYNEQFF | TGCAGTGCCCCTCGTCAGGCTAGCGGATACAATGAGCAGTTCTTC
TRBJ2-5 | 14 | . | few | TRBV27 | CASSFRGGKETQYF | TGTGCCAGCAGTTTTAGGGGGGGAAAAGAGACCCAGTACTTC
TRBJ1-1 | 13 | . | . | TRBV13 | CASSFRGAAEAFF | TGTGCCAGCAGCTTCCGAGGGGCTGCTGAAGCTTTCTTT
TRBJ2-3 | 16 | TRBD1 | . | TRBV7-8 | CASSMTGTGTTDTQYF | TGTGCCAGCAGCATGACTGGGACAGGGACCACAGATACGCAGTATTTT
TRBJ1-1 | 12 | . | many | TRBV28 | CASSLYPGPAFF | TGTGCCAGCAGTTTATACCCAGGCCCCGCTTTCTTT
TRBJ1-6 | 20 | . | few | TRBV27 | CASSENRDGRSASYNSPLHF | TGTGCCAGCAGTGAAAACCGGGACGGTCGATCTGCCTCCTATAATTCACCCCTCCACTTT
TRBJ2-3 | 13 | . | few | TRBV20-1 | CSQNQGGADTQYF | TGCAGTCAAAATCAGGGGGGAGCAGATACGCAGTATTTT
TRBJ2-1 | 13 | TRBD2 | many | TRBV10-2 | CASRLAGDNEQFF | TGCGCCAGCAGGCTAGCGGGAGACAATGAGCAGTTCTTC
TRBJ1-4 | 15 | . | . | TRBV2 | CASRRRPREDEKLFF | TGTGCCAGCAGGAGGAGGCCCCGCGAAGATGAAAAACTGTTTTTT
TRBJ2-1 | 15 | TRBD2 | . | TRBV9 | CASSVWTSGYNEQFF | TGTGCCAGCAGCGTATGGACTAGCGGGTACAATGAGCAGTTCTTC
TRBJ2-7 | 14 | . | . | TRBV5-5 | CASSLYGRTSEQYF | TGTGCCAGCAGCTTATACGGGCGGACGAGTGAGCAGTACTTC
TRBJ1-3 | 15 | . | . | TRBV28 | CASSFDVNSGNTIYF | TGTGCCAGCAGTTTTGACGTCAACTCTGGAAACACCATATATTTT
TRBJ2-4 | 15 | . | many | TRBV6-1 | CASSAHQEAKNIQYF | TGTGCCAGCAGTGCTCATCAGGAAGCCAAAAACATTCAGTACTTC
TRBJ1-1 | 11 | . | few | TRBV20-1 | CSQRGNTEAFF | TGCAGTCAGAGGGGGAACACTGAAGCTTTCTTT
TRBJ2-7 | 14 | . | few | TRBV3-1 | CASSQEGAVYEQYF | TGTGCCAGCAGCCAAGAGGGGGCAGTATACGAGCAGTACTTC
TRBJ2-1 | 11 | . | many | TRBV24-1 | CATSVHNEQFF | TGTGCCACCAGTGTACATAATGAGCAGTTCTTC